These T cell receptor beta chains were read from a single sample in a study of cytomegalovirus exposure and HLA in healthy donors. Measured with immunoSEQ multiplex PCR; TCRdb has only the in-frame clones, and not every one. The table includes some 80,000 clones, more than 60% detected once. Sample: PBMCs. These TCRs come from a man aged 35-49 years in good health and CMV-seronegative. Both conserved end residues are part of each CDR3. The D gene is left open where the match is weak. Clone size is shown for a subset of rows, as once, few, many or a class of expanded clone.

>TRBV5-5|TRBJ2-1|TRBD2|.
TGTGCCAGCAGCTTGGCGGCTAGCGGGAACAATGAGCAGTTCTTC
CASSLAASGNNEQFF
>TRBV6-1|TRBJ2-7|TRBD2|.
TGTGCCAGCAGGACCGGACTAGCGGGCTCCTACGAGCAGTACTTC
CASRTGLAGSYEQYF
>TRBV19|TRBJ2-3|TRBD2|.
TGTGCTACCCGCCGGCGGGAGACAGATACGCAGTATTTT
CATRRRETDTQYF
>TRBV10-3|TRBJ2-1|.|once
TGTGCCATCAGGGGGGGGGCAGGCGCTGACAATGAGCAGTTCTTC
CAIRGGAGADNEQFF
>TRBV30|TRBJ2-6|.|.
TGTGCCTGGAGGGGGCCAGACCTGTTCTCTGGGGCCAACGGCCTGACTTTC
CAWRGPDLFSGANGLTF
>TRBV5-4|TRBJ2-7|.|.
TGTGCCAGCAGCCCGGACAGATCCTACGAGCAGTACTTC
CASSPDRSYEQYF
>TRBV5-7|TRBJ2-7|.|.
TGTGCCAGCAGCCAGGGGCAGGGATTAACCTACGAGCAGTACTTC
CASSQGQGLTYEQYF
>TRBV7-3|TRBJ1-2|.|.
TGTGCCAGCAGCTTAAACGCAGCTAACTATGGCTACACCTTC
CASSLNAANYGYTF
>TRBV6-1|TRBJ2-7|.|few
TGTGCCAGCATGGGCGCCTACGAGCAGTACTTC
CASMGAYEQYF
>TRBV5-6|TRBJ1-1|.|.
TGTGCCAGCAGCCCTACGGGATCGCGGCGGGAAGCTTTCTTT
CASSPTGSRREAFF
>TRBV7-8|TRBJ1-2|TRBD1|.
TGTGCCAGCAGCTTAGTGCGTCCAGGGGGTATCTATGGCTACACCTTC
CASSLVRPGGIYGYTF
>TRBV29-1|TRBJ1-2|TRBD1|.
TGCAGCGTTGAAGATACAGGGGTTCCTGGCTACACCTTC
CSVEDTGVPGYTF
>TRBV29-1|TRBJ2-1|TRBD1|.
TGCAGCGCCACCGGGACAGGGGGTTTGTACAATGAGCAGTTCTTC
CSATGTGGLYNEQFF
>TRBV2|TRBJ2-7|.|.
TGTGCCAGCATAAAATACTCCTACGAGCAGTACTTC
CASIKYSYEQYF
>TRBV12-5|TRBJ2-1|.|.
TGTGCTAGTGGTTTACTAGCCGGGGGTGAGCAGTTCTTC
CASGLLAGGEQFF
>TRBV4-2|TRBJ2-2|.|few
TGTGCCAGCAGCCAGATAGCGGAGAACACCGGGGAGCTGTTTTTT
CASSQIAENTGELFF
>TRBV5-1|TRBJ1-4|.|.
TGCGCCAGCAGCTTGCCAGGAACTAATGAAAAACTGTTTTTT
CASSLPGTNEKLFF
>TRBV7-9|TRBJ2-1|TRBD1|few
TGTGCCAGCAGCTCGACCGAGGGACAGCTTAGCTCCTACAATGAGCAGTTCTTC
CASSSTEGQLSSYNEQFF
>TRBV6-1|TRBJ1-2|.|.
TGTGCCAGCGCAGAGAGGGGGTACTATGGCTACACCTTC
CASAERGYYGYTF
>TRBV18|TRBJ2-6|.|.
TGTGCCAGCTCAACCGAGAAGTACTCTGGGGCCAACGTCCTGACTTTC
CASSTEKYSGANVLTF
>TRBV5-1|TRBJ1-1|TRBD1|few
TGCGCCAGCAGCTTCGGGACAGCATCCTTGAACACTGAAGCTTTCTTT
CASSFGTASLNTEAFF
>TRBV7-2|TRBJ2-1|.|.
TGTGCCAGCAGCTTCACGCTTGAGCCGCCTGAGCAGTTCTTC
CASSFTLEPPEQFF
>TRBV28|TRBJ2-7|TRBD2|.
TGTGCCAGCAGTTTAGAGGCTAGCGGCGGCTACGAGCAGTACTTC
CASSLEASGGYEQYF
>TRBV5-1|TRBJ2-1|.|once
TGCGCCAGCAGGGAGCCAGCGAGCTCCTACAATGAGCAGTTCTTC
CASREPASSYNEQFF
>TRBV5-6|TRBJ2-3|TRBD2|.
TGTGCCAGCAGCTTGGGACTAGCGGGAACTGGCACAGATACGCAGTATTTT
CASSLGLAGTGTDTQYF
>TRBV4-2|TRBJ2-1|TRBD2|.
TGTGCCAGCAGCCAAAATCCGACTAGCGGGTACTCCTACAATGAGCAGTTCTTC
CASSQNPTSGYSYNEQFF
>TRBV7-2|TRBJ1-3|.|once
TGTGCCAGCAGGCTCGCAGGCGACGGAAACACCATATATTTT
CASRLAGDGNTIYF
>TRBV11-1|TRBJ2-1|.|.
TGTGCCAGCAGCTCCCCGTACAATGAGCAGTTCTTC
CASSSPYNEQFF
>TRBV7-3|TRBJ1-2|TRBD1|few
TGTGCCAGCAGCCCGAACGGACAGGGGATCGGTGGCTACACCTTC
CASSPNGQGIGGYTF
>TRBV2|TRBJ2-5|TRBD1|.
TGTGCCGGAACCGGGACAGGGTTTCTGAGCGGGGAGACCCAGTACTTC
CAGTGTGFLSGETQYF
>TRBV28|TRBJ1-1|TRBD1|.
TGTGCCAGCAGTTCAGGGGGCAGGACTGAAGCTTTCTTT
CASSSGGRTEAFF
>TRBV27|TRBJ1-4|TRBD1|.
TGTGCCAGCAGTCAACAGGGGGGGTGGGAAAAACTGTTTTTT
CASSQQGGWEKLFF
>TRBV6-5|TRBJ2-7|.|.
TGTGCCAGCAGTTACTCTGCAGGCCTCTCCTACGAGCAGTACTTC
CASSYSAGLSYEQYF
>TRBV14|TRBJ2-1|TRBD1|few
TGTGCCAGCAGCCCCCTCCCGGGACAGGGTGCCCCTTCGGCGCAGTTCTTC
CASSPLPGQGAPSAQFF
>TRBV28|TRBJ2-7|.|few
TGTGCCAGCAGTTTCTCGGACTATCAGTACTTC
CASSFSDYQYF
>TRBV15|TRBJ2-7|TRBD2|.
TGTGCCACCAGCAGAGAAGAGGTTTTTAGCGGGAGTGGGAACGAGCAGTACTTC
CATSREEVFSGSGNEQYF
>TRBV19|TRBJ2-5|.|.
TGTGCCAGTAGCCTGACAGGTGTAATACAGACCCAGTACTTC
CASSLTGVIQTQYF
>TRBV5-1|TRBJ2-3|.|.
TGCGCCAGCAGCTTGATGGCGGTTCAAGATACGCAGTATTTT
CASSLMAVQDTQYF
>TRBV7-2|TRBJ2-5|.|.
TGTGCCAGCAGCTTAACTAGGACCGATCAAGAGACCCAGTACTTC
CASSLTRTDQETQYF
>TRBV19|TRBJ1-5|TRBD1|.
TGTGCCAGTGGACAGGGGGGTGGCAATCAGCCCCAGCATTTT
CASGQGGGNQPQHF
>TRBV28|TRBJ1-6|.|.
TGTGCCAGCAGTTTCAACGGGTGGAGCTCCTATAATTCACCCCTCCACTTT
CASSFNGWSSYNSPLHF
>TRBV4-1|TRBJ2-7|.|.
TGCGCCAGCAGCCACCCCCCGGCCAGCGGCGAGCAGTACTTC
CASSHPPASGEQYF
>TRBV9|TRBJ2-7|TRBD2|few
TGTGCCAGCAGCGTGACTAGCGGGGGCGAGCAGTACTTC
CASSVTSGGEQYF
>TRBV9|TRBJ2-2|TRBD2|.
TGTGCCAGCAGCGGGACTAGCGGGAGGAGGGGCACCGGGGAGCTGTTTTTT
CASSGTSGRRGTGELFF
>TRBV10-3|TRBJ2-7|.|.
TGTGCCATCAGCCAGAATACACACACCTACGAGCAGTACTTC
CAISQNTHTYEQYF
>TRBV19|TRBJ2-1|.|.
TGTGCCAGTAGTATATCACAGGATCCCTACAATGAGCAGTTCTTC
CASSISQDPYNEQFF
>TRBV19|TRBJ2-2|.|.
TGTGCCACCCAAAGCGGCGGGGAGCTGTTTTTT
CATQSGGELFF
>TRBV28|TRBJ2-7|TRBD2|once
TGTGCCAGTTCTCTAGCGGGGAGCTCCTACGAGCAGTACTTC
CASSLAGSSYEQYF
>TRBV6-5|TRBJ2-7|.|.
TGTGCCAGCAGTTTTGGGGGCTCTAGGGAGCAGTACTTC
CASSFGGSREQYF
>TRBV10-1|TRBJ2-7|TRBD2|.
TGCGCCAGCAGTGACGGACTAGCGGGAAGGCGCCCCATTTACGAGCAGTACTTC
CASSDGLAGRRPIYEQYF
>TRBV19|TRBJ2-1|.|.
TGTGCCAGTAGTATAGGACTCGGAGTCTACAATGAGCAGTTCTTC
CASSIGLGVYNEQFF
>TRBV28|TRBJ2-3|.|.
TGTGCCAGCAGTTTAAGATTCGGGGTTGGAGATACGCAGTATTTT
CASSLRFGVGDTQYF
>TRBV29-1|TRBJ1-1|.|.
TGCAGCGTTGAGTTGGTAGTAACCCTGAACACTGAAGCTTTCTTT
CSVELVVTLNTEAFF
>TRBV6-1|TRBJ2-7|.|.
TGTGCCAGCAGTAACCTAGGGGCTTCTTCCTACGAGCAGTACTTC
CASSNLGASSYEQYF
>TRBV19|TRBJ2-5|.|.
TGTGCCAGTACCACCCCGGGTGGGACCCAGTACTTC
CASTTPGGTQYF
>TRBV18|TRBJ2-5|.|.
TGTGCCAGCTCACCTTCAGCGTACCAAGAGACCCAGTACTTC
CASSPSAYQETQYF
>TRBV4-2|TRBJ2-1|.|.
TGTGCCAGCAGCCAAGATATTTTGGGGCAGGGTGATTGGGAGCAGTTCTTC
CASSQDILGQGDWEQFF
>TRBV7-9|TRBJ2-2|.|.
TGTGCCAGCAGCTTAGTCCGCACCGGGGAGCTGTTTTTT
CASSLVRTGELFF
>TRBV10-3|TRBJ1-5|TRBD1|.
TGTGCCATCAGTGTAGGGGGCGCGGAGCCCCAGCATTTT
CAISVGGAEPQHF